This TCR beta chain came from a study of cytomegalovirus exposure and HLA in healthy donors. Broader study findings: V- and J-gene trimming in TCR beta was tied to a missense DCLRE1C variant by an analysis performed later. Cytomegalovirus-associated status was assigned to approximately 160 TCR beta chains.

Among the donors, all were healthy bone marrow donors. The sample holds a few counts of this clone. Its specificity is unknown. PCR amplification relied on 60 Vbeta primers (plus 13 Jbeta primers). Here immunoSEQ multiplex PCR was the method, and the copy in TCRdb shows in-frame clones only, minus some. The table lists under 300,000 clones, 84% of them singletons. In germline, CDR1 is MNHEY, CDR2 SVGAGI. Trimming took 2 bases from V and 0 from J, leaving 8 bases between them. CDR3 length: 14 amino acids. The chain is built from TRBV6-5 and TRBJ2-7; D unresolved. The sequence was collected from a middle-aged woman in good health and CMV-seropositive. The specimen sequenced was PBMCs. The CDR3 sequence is CASSYGGDSYEQYF. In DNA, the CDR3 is TGTGCCAGCAGTTACGGCGGAGACTCCTACGAGCAGTACTTC.